The rows below give T cell receptor beta chains drawn from one sample of a study of T cells in Graves' hyperthyroidism and ophthalmopathy. In TCRdb, the multiplex PCR reads were re-called with MiXCR into one record per CDR3 protein. Among around 300,000 distinct CDR3 sequences listed, roughly 15% were seen once. The sample comprised blood. All receptors derive from a woman in her forties with Graves' ophthalmopathy. CDR3s include the opening cysteine and the closing phenylalanine or tryptophan. A D gene is named only where the DNA matches it firmly. Expanded clones are given a class, and other clones once, few, many or no size at all.

clone_size j_call v_call d_call cdr3_nt cdr3_aa
many TRBJ1-2 TRBV28 . TGTGCCAGCAGTTCGCGACGGATCTATGGCTACACCTTC CASSSRRIYGYTF
. TRBJ1-2 TRBV6-1 . TGTGCCAGCAGCTACACCGGGACAAACTCTAACTATGGCTACACCTTC CASSYTGTNSNYGYTF
few TRBJ1-6 TRBV6-1 TRBD1 TGTGCCAGTCGTCCCGGGACAGGGGGCTTCTATAATTCACCCCTCCACTTT CASRPGTGGFYNSPLHF
. TRBJ1-1 TRBV6-2/TRBV6-3 . TGTGCCAGCCAATGGGGGCAGGAAGCTTTCTTT CASQWGQEAFF
. TRBJ1-3 TRBV3-1 TRBD1 TGTGCCAGCAGCTCGACAGGGGCGAAGGGAAACACCATATATTTT CASSSTGAKGNTIYF
. TRBJ2-3 TRBV6-1 . TGTGCCAGCACCCCTGGCGATGCTAGCACAGATACGCAGTATTTT CASTPGDASTDTQYF
many TRBJ2-7 TRBV2 . TGTGCCAGCACGTCCAGCTCCTACGAGCAGTACTTC CASTSSSYEQYF
many TRBJ2-5 TRBV11-2 . TGTGCCAGCAGCTTAGATCGGGGATCGGGAGAGACCCAGTACTTC CASSLDRGSGETQYF
many TRBJ1-1 TRBV30 . TGTGCCTGGAGACGCACTGAAGCTTTCTTT CAWRRTEAFF
. TRBJ1-2 TRBV9 TRBD1 TGTGCCAGCAGCGCCACGGGACAGGGACGCGGCTACACCTTC CASSATGQGRGYTF
. TRBJ2-3 TRBV7-4 . TGTGCCAGCAGCTTATTATGCAGCGCCGCTACGCAGTATTTT CASSLLCSAATQYF